The 11 T cell receptor beta chains in this list originate from one sample, sequenced in a study of T cells in Graves' hyperthyroidism and ophthalmopathy. What was amplified from RNA transcripts were TCR beta CDR3 regions. The HTBI primer set served for first-round RT-PCR of the TCR CDR3. TCRdb reanalysed the multiplex PCR reads using MiXCR and keeps one entry per CDR3 protein. The data show 370,000 or so distinct CDR3 sequences, about a sixth seen once. Sequencing was carried out using blood. These TCRs come from a woman under 30 with Graves' hyperthyroidism that later progressed to Graves' ophthalmopathy.

The chain has TRBV6-1 and TRBJ2-2; TRBD2 aligns across 10 bases. The CDR3 sequence is 16 residues long. Germline V gene lookup returns CDR1 MNHNS and CDR2 SASEGT. J gave up 1 base and V 8 bases, and 7 bases lay outside the gene matches. The CDR3: CASHPASGRNTGELFF. As DNA, the CDR3 is TGTGCCAGCCACCCGGCTAGCGGGAGGAACACCGGGGAGCTGTTTTTT.

The chain employs TRBV30 and TRBJ2-7; 7 bases agree with TRBD1. V lost 2 bases and J lost 2; bases outside the gene matches: 3. The CDR3 has 13 residues. CDR1 is GTSNPN, CDR2 SVGIG, per germline (reference sequence). CDR3 nucleotide sequence: TGTGCCTGGAGTACAGGGGAAACCTACGAGCAGTACTTC. Translating gives CAWSTGETYEQYF. Drawing the rest from reference TRBV30 and TRBJ2-7, the complete variable domain is SQTIHQWPATLVQPVGSPLSLECTVEGTSNPNLYWYRQAAGRGLQLLFYSVGIGQISSEVPQNLSASRPQDRQFILSSKKLLLSDSGFYLCAWSTGETYEQYFGPGTRLTVT.

V and J are TRBV14 and TRBJ2-7; TRBD2 matches 13 bases. V shed 4 bases, J shed 2 bases, and the junction held 5 bases outside the gene matches. Looked up from germline, CDR1 is SGHDN and CDR2 is FVKESK. This CDR3 contains 16 residues. CDR3: CASSPGLAGSPYEQYF. The CDR3 DNA sequence: TGTGCCAGCAGCCCGGGACTAGCGGGGAGCCCCTACGAGCAGTACTTC.

This clonotype occurred many times. The chain links TRBV5-1 to TRBJ1-5; D may be TRBD1 (5 bases). CDR3 length: 14 amino acids. Germline V CDR1 and CDR2: SGHRS, YFSETQ. The V end lost 0 bases, the J end lost 3 bases, and 7 bases lay between the germline ends. Here the CDR3 DNA reads TGCGCCAGCAGCTTGGAAGGGACCAATCAGCCCCAGCATTTT. It codes for CASSLEGTNQPQHF.

This clonotype was seen at least ten times. This sequence joins TRBV18 and TRBJ2-7, with 8 bases fitting TRBD2. Germline V lookup: CDR1 KGHSH, CDR2 LQKENI. The CDR3 sequence is 15 residues long. Trimming cost V 6 bases and J 0 bases; bases outside gene matches: 7. Here the CDR3 DNA reads TGTGCCAGCTCCCGAACTAGCGGCCCCTCCTACGAGCAGTACTTC. This translates into CASSRTSGPSYEQYF.

This clonotype was found a few times. V gene TRBV27 combines with J gene TRBJ2-7, with TRBD2 matching 9 bases. The CDR3 is 14 amino acids. Germline V gene sequence: CDR1 MNHEY, CDR2 SMNVEV (reference sequence). V trimming: 6 bases; J trimming: 4 bases; junction bases outside the gene matches: 7. The CDR3 reads CASRRAGGEYEQYF. CDR3 sequence (DNA): TGTGCCAGCAGAAGAGCGGGAGGAGAATACGAGCAGTACTTC.

This clonotype was seen a handful of times. The chain is built from TRBV5-4 and TRBJ1-2, with D perhaps TRBD1 (6 bases). Germline loops: CDR1 SGHNT, CDR2 YYREEE (reference sequence). The V gene lost 4 bases and the J gene lost 0 bases, with 19 bases spanning the gap. CDR3 size: 17 residues. CDR3 sequence: CASSPPPDRTSNYGYTF. Written as DNA, the CDR3 is TGTGCCAGCAGCCCGCCCCCCGACAGGACTTCTAACTATGGCTACACCTTC. Combining the CDR3 with reference TRBV5-4 and TRBJ1-2 gives the whole variable domain ETGVTQSPTHLIKTRGQQVTLRCSSQSGHNTVSWYQQALGQGPQFIFQYYREEENGRGNFPPRFSGLQFPNYSSELNVNALELDDSALYLCASSPPPDRTSNYGYTFGSGTRLTVV.

This clonotype was recorded at least ten times. The V call is TRBV7-8, the J call TRBJ2-3; D is possibly TRBD2 (6 bases). The germline V gene encodes CDR1 SGHVS and CDR2 FQNEAQ. The V gene lost 2 bases and the J gene lost 5 bases, with 11 bases spanning the gap. CDR3 size: 14 residues. The CDR3 bases are TGTGCCAGCAGCTTAATGCGGGGAGGAGATACGCAGTATTTT. Protein: CASSLMRGGDTQYF.

This clonotype was recorded at least ten times. The chain couples TRBV7-9 to TRBJ1-1; D is undetermined. CDR1 and CDR2 (germline): SEHNR, FQNEAQ (reference sequence). The V end was cut by 8 bases, the J end by 1 base, with 17 bases between. The CDR3 sequence is 15 residues long. The CDR3 bases are TGTGCCAGCCGATCCCTGTCCGGGCAGAACACTGAAGCTTTCTTT. Amino acid sequence: CASRSLSGQNTEAFF.

This clonotype was recorded at least ten times. CDR3 residues: CASSLWIAGNTDTQYF. In DNA form, the CDR3 reads TGTGCCAGCAGCTTATGGATAGCGGGAAACACAGATACGCAGTATTTT. V gene TRBV7-9 combines with J gene TRBJ2-3; TRBD2 matches at 8 bases. Germline-derived CDR1 and CDR2 are SEHNR and FQNEAQ (reference sequence). The junction had 6 bases not matched to a gene; V was cut back by 2 bases and J by 2 bases. The CDR3 has 16 amino acids.

This clonotype turned up a few times. The chain has TRBV19 and TRBJ1-5; TRBD1 agrees at 9 bases. Germline values: CDR1 LNHDA, CDR2 SQIVND (reference sequence). The CDR3 has 15 residues. Losses at the gene ends were 4 bases for V and 6 bases for J; bases not matched to a gene: 7. CDR3 sequence (DNA): TGTGCCAGTAGTACCTGGACAGGGGTGAGTCAGCCCCAGCATTTT. It encodes CASSTWTGVSQPQHF.